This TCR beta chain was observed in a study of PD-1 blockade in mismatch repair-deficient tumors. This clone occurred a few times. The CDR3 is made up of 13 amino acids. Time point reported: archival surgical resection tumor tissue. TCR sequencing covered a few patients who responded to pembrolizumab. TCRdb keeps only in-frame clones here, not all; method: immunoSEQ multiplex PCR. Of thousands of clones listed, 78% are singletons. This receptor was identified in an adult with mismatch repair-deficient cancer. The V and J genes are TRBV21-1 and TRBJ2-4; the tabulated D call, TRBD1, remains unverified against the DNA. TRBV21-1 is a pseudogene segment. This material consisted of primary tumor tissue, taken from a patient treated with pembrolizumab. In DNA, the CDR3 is TGTGCCAGCAGCAAAACAGAGAAAAACATTCAGTACTTC. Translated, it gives CASSKTEKNIQYF.